This section outlines one T cell receptor (beta chain) sequence together with its context. This record comes from a study of cytomegalovirus exposure and HLA in healthy donors. PCR was performed using 60 Vbeta and 13 Jbeta primers. Using immunoSEQ multiplex PCR, the repertoire was profiled, and TCRdb retains in-frame clones only, with some absent. The sample lists tens of thousands of clones, more than 70% occurring once. Material for sequencing was PBMCs. The source of this sequence is a man aged 40-49 years in good health and CMV-seronegative.

Here the CDR3 DNA reads TGTGCCAGCAGTGCCCCGCAGGCCCAGAACACTGAAGCTTTCTTT. Its protein is CASSAPQAQNTEAFF. The J gene is TRBJ1-1, the V gene TRBV28, with D hard to call. This CDR3 is built from 15 residues. The V gene's germline CDR1 is MDHEN and CDR2 SYDVKM. V lost 5 bases and J lost 1, with 14 bases in between.